The rows below give T cell receptor beta chains drawn from one sample of a study of tumor-infiltrating lymphocytes in primary liver carcinoma. TCRdb re-called the multiplex PCR reads with MiXCR, one entry per CDR3 protein. The sample comprises 310,000 or so distinct CDR3 sequences, almost 60% of which are singletons, and approximately 17% rests with the top ten. The sample consisted of peripheral blood. These receptors all stem from a woman in her twenties or thirties with primary liver carcinoma and hepatitis B virus infection. CDR3s leave out the opening cysteine and the closing phenylalanine or tryptophan.

v_gene,CDR3aa
TRBV11-2,ASSLGLLARINTQY
TRBV29-1,SVEGGAGITDTQH
TRBV11-2,ASSPLGAGGYVINEQF
TRBV12-3/TRBV12-4,ASRWGPFTSGSGEQF
TRBV11-2,ASSNTLAGESYDQY
TRBV10-3,AISELAGSVNEQF
TRBV6-5,GSSYPPLDTQY
TRBV7-9,ASSFRDIIDEQY
TRBV2,ASSDQGLNTEAF
TRBV29-1,SVDATSGRNEQF
TRBV4-1,ASSQRTGNTEAF
TRBV12-3/TRBV12-4,ASSLTSGRGTDTQY
TRBV11-2,ASSPWGGELF
TRBV6-5,ASSYRDGVYEQY
TRBV29-1,SGGGRGGETQY
TRBV13,ASSLIGDNELL
TRBV7-8,DSSLSGNAQY
TRBV7-9,ASSHEIDEQY
TRBV4-3,ASSQDTGSSYNEQF
TRBV6-2/TRBV6-3,ASSYEIAGNNEQF
TRBV2,ASSDWQASNQPQH
TRBV6-2/TRBV6-3,ASSWTGQNQPRH
TRBV4-2,ASSQDEGGELF
TRBV18,ASSLPDGELF
TRBV28,ASSSPGQATDSQY